The 14 T cell receptor beta chains below come from one sample, sequenced in a study of OX40 agonist ivuxolimab in advanced cancers. Sequencing was performed with immunoSEQ multiplex PCR; in TCRdb, only in-frame clones are kept and a portion is missing. The repertoire holds some 80,000 clones, with just over 85% as singletons. This material consisted of CD4+ or CD8+ T cells sorted from blood, taken in a trial of the OX40 agonist ivuxolimab. Source of these receptors: an adult with an advanced solid tumor such as melanoma, head and neck, liver or kidney cancer.

The V gene is TRBV6-6, the J gene TRBJ1-1, with D tentatively TRBD1 (6 bases). The germline CDR1 and CDR2 sequences are MNHNY and SVGAGI (reference sequence). The CDR3 has 14 residues. V dropped 7 bases and J dropped 4 bases, with 16 bases sitting between them. This CDR3 reads CASTPAGDITEAFF. The CDR3 coding sequence is TGTGCCAGCACGCCTGCAGGGGATATCACTGAAGCTTTCTTT.

This clone was counted a few times. The germline gene is not matched at one end of the junction; a read error may be the cause. V and J are TRBV20-1 and TRBJ1-1; no firm D call. This CDR3 is 8 amino acids long. CDR1 and CDR2 from the germline V gene are DFQATT and SNEGSKA (reference sequence). CDR3 in amino acids: CSARSQAF. The CDR3 DNA reads TGCAGTGCTAGGAGCCAGGCTTTT.

The rearrangement uses TRBV27 and TRBJ2-1; 8 nucleotides line up with TRBD2. Trimming took 4 bases from V and 9 from J; bases not matched to a gene: 14. The CDR3 covers 16 residues. Looked up from germline, CDR1 is MNHEY and CDR2 is SMNVEV (reference sequence). In DNA, the CDR3 is TGTGCCAGCAGTTATCCCCCGGGACTAGGAATTGGTGAGCAGTTCTTC. Its translation: CASSYPPGLGIGEQFF.

The chain employs TRBV5-4 and TRBJ1-1, with a possible D match to TRBD1 (6 bases). Trimming took off 3 bases at V and 2 bases at J, with 11 bases between the two ends. CDR1 is SGHNT, CDR2 YYREEE, per germline (reference sequence). The CDR3 sequence is 14 residues long. CDR3 in DNA: TGTGCCAGCAGCTCGGGGGCCCTAAACACTGAAGCTTTCTTT. It specifies CASSSGALNTEAFF.

The chain couples TRBV7-2 to TRBJ2-5; 8 nucleotides match TRBD2. Near its end, the DNA agrees better with TRBJ2-7, so the J call may be wrong. CDR3 length: 14 residues. CDR1 is SGHTA and CDR2 is FQGNSA in the germline V gene. This CDR3 reads CASSPGGGFYEQYF. The CDR3 nucleotides read TGTGCCAGCAGCCCGGGCGGGGGGTTCTACGAGCAGTACTTC.

This clone turned up a few times. The chain is built from TRBV7-9 and TRBJ1-6; possibly TRBD1 for D (6 bases). Trimming took off 5 bases at V and 9 bases at J, with 17 bases between the two ends. The germline gives CDR1 SEHNR, CDR2 FQNEAQ (reference sequence). The CDR3 has 15 amino acids. CDR3 region: CASSLDRGLGSPLHF. The CDR3 coding sequence is TGTGCCAGCAGCCTTGATAGGGGGTTGGGTTCACCCCTCCACTTT.

This clone was counted only a few times. The chain is built from TRBV5-5 and TRBJ2-7; D gene unclear. The ends were cut back, 4 bases at V and 7 bases at J, with 9 bases in the middle. From germline, CDR1 is SGHKS and CDR2 YYEKEE (reference sequence). The CDR3 totals 11 residues. DNA of the CDR3: TGTGCCAGCAGCCGGGTGGGGGAGCAGTACTTC. Residues: CASSRVGEQYF.

The chain couples TRBV18 to TRBJ2-1; 7 bases agree with TRBD1. CDR1 is KGHSH, CDR2 LQKENI, per germline. CDR3 size: 15 residues. Losses at the gene ends were 8 bases for V and 3 bases for J; bases not matched to a gene: 10. The CDR3, as DNA: TGTGCCAGCACCTCCTCGGGACAGAACTACAATGAGCAGTTCTTC. It is translated as CASTSSGQNYNEQFF.

This rearrangement joins TRBV11-2 to TRBJ1-6; D is ambiguous. The germline V gene has CDR1 SGHAT and CDR2 FQNNGV. Trimming cost V 4 bases and J 0 bases, with 13 bases left between them. This CDR3 has 17 amino acids. CDR3 loop: CASSSTALSSYNSPLHF. Here the CDR3 DNA reads TGTGCCAGCAGCTCGACGGCCCTAAGCTCCTATAATTCACCCCTCCACTTT.

The chain carries TRBV28 and TRBJ2-1; D not certain. This CDR3 is built from 12 residues. Germline V gives CDR1 MDHEN, CDR2 SYDVKM. Between the trimmed V and J ends, which lost 6 bases and 7 bases, there was a span of 10 bases. CDR3 nucleotide sequence: TGTGCCAGCAGCCCCAATACGAATGAGCAGTTCTTC. Its protein is CASSPNTNEQFF.

The V gene is TRBV4-3, the J gene TRBJ1-1; 8 bases agree with TRBD1. The ends lost 1 base at V and 1 base at J; junction bases unmatched: 2. Germline values: CDR1 LGHNA, CDR2 YSLEER. The CDR3 runs 15 residues. The chain's CDR3 is CASSQGTGKNTEAFF. CDR3 bases: TGCGCCAGCAGCCAAGGGACAGGGAAGAACACTGAAGCTTTCTTT.

The J gene is TRBJ2-7, the V gene TRBV6-5; 11 bases are shared with TRBD1. The CDR3 has 14 amino acids. Germline loops: CDR1 MNHEY, CDR2 SVGAGI. Trimming took 6 bases from V and 3 from J; bases not matched to a gene: 4. The CDR3 sequence: CASRTDRGHYEQYF. CDR3 sequence (DNA): TGTGCCAGCAGGACGGACAGGGGGCACTACGAGCAGTACTTC.

The J gene is TRBJ1-2, the V gene TRBV2, with TRBD1 as a possible D gene (5 bases). V lost 8 bases and J 5 bases, leaving 21 bases between the germline ends. The CDR3 runs 15 residues. Germline loops: CDR1 SNHLY, CDR2 FYNNEI. CDR3 region: CASPSRGGKAYGYTF. CDR3 coding DNA: TGTGCCAGCCCCTCCCGCGGGGGGAAGGCGTATGGCTACACCTTC. Variable domain in full (rest from reference TRBV2 and TRBJ1-2): EPEVTQTPSHQVTQMGQEVILRCVPISNHLYFYWYRQILGQKVEFLVSFYNNEISEKSEIFDDQFSVERPDGSNFTLKIRSTKLEDSAMYFCASPSRGGKAYGYTFGSGTRLTVV.

This chain uses TRBV7-2 with TRBJ2-3, with D perhaps given as TRBD1 or TRBD2 (7 bases each). Germline CDR1 is SGHTA and CDR2 is FQGNSA. This CDR3 is built from 14 residues. Trimming took 5 bases from V and 9 from J, leaving 18 bases between them. For the CDR3, the DNA is TGTGCCAGCAGCCTTCAGGGGGGGCCTGACACGCAGTATTTT. Encoded protein: CASSLQGGPDTQYF.